The 24 T cell receptor beta chains below all came from one sample that was sequenced in a study of human T cells and chemical hapten exposure. TCRdb recomputed calls from the RACE reads with MiXCR, one row per CDR3 protein. The sample lists more than 300,000 distinct CDR3 sequences, around 5% occurring once. Time point reported: pre-sensitization, week 0. This sample's treatment: therapeutic diphenylcyclopropenone sensitization with weekly scalp DPC. The sequenced sample was whole blood, obtained in connection with sensitization to the hapten diphenylcyclopropenone (DPC). The source is a woman younger than 30 with alopecia areata. Some clones in this sample may be carry-over from other donors' samples.

The chain has TRBV6-1 and TRBJ2-2, with TRBD1 matching 7 bases. Trimming at V came to 6 bases and at J to 6 bases, leaving 10 bases not matched to a gene. The CDR3 is 15 amino acids. Germline CDR1 is MNHNS and CDR2 is SASEGT. In DNA, the CDR3 is TGTGCCAGCAGGACCGGACAGGTTATCCCCGGGGAGCTGTTTTTT. Its protein is CASRTGQVIPGELFF.

This sequence joins TRBV7-9 and TRBJ2-5, with D maybe TRBD2 (5 bases). Germline CDR1 reads SEHNR; CDR2 reads FQNEAQ (reference sequence). V lost 3 bases, J lost 5 bases, and 22 bases lay in between. The CDR3 length is 17 residues. The CDR3 DNA follows: TGTGCCAGCAGCTTGCTACGGTTCGCGGAGCGAGGGGAGACCCAGTACTTC. This gives the protein CASSLLRFAERGETQYF. The variable domain in full, completed from reference TRBV7-9 and TRBJ2-5, reads DTGVSQNPRHKITKRGQNVTFRCDPISEHNRLYWYRQTLGQGPEFLTYFQNEAQLEKSRLLSDRFSAERPKGSFSTLEIQRTEQGDSAMYLCASSLLRFAERGETQYFGPGTRLLVL.

The chain recombines TRBV20-1 with TRBJ2-3; 8 nucleotides line up with TRBD2. Germline CDR1 reads DFQATT; CDR2 reads SNEGSKA (reference sequence). There are 15 residues in the CDR3. Trimming at V came to 1 base and at J to 5 bases, leaving 8 bases not matched to a gene. This CDR3 is CSARARDGGGDTQYF. Here the CDR3 DNA reads TGCAGTGCTAGAGCCCGAGACGGGGGGGGAGATACGCAGTATTTT.

This clonotype was picked up many times. This chain joins TRBV6-1 and TRBJ2-2; D is possibly TRBD2 (6 bases). CDR3 size: 15 residues. Germline CDR1 MNHNS, CDR2 SASEGT. V was pared by 2 bases and J by 5 bases, with 12 bases between. Here the CDR3 reads CASSEQAGITGELFF. The CDR3 region has the DNA TGTGCCAGCAGTGAACAGGCGGGGATAACCGGGGAGCTGTTTTTT.

This chain links TRBV7-9 with TRBJ2-7; 11 positions match TRBD2. Losses at the gene ends were 4 bases for V and 4 bases for J; bases not matched to a gene: 6. The CDR3 consists of 15 residues. Germline assignment: CDR1 SEHNR and CDR2 FQNEAQ (reference sequence). The CDR3 DNA reads TGTGCCAGCAGCTCGGCCCGACTAGCGGGATACGAGCAGTACTTC. Protein: CASSSARLAGYEQYF.

This clonotype was seen ten or more times. V and J are TRBV7-2 and TRBJ1-3; D uncertain. This CDR3 is 16 amino acids long. CDR1 is SGHTA and CDR2 is FQGNSA in the germline V gene. Trimming shortened V by 1 base and J by 0 bases, and 10 bases separated the two germline ends. CDR3 amino acids: CASSLEDLSSGNTIYF. The CDR3 DNA reads as TGTGCCAGCAGCTTAGAGGACCTAAGCTCTGGAAACACCATATATTTT.

This clonotype has at least ten counts. The chain links TRBV20-1 to TRBJ1-3; no clear D. Germline-derived CDR1 and CDR2 are DFQATT and SNEGSKA (reference sequence). The V end lost 0 bases, the J end lost 0 bases, and 9 bases lay between the germline ends. The length of the CDR3 is 15 residues. The CDR3 loop is CSARDGASSGNTIYF. CDR3 in DNA: TGCAGTGCTAGAGATGGTGCGAGCTCTGGAAACACCATATATTTT.

A few counts support this clonotype. This sequence joins TRBV28 and TRBJ1-6, with D possibly being TRBD1 (6 bases). The CDR3 runs 13 residues. CDR1 is MDHEN and CDR2 is SYDVKM in the germline V gene. Trimming removed 11 bases from V and 6 bases from J, with 14 bases in between. The DNA of the CDR3 is TGTGCCTTAGGGGGGACGGTTAATTCACCCCTCCACTTT. Protein sequence: CALGGTVNSPLHF.

This clonotype was picked up a small number of times. This chain uses TRBV2 with TRBJ2-1; TRBD1 matches 9 bases. V lost 5 bases, J lost 12 bases, and 11 bases stayed unmatched. The CDR3 is 14 residues long. Germline-derived CDR1 and CDR2 are SNHLY and FYNNEI. This chain's CDR3 is CASSPDRGTLGQFF. The CDR3 nucleotides are TGTGCCAGCAGTCCAGACAGGGGGACACTCGGGCAGTTCTTC.

This clonotype was picked up many times. V usage is TRBV4-3 and J usage is TRBJ1-5; tentative D call: TRBD1 (5 bases). This CDR3 region has 16 residues. Germline V gene sequence: CDR1 LGHNA, CDR2 YSLEER. Deletions cut 0 bases from V and 6 bases from J, with 15 bases between. CDR3 protein: CASSQDRQGLLQPQHF. CDR3 nucleotides: TGCGCCAGCAGCCAAGATCGGCAGGGACTTCTTCAGCCCCAGCATTTT.

This clonotype turned up a few times. The chain joins TRBV7-9 to TRBJ2-3; no clear D. Germline loops: CDR1 SEHNR, CDR2 FQNEAQ (reference sequence). Trimming cost V 5 bases and J 0 bases, with 12 bases left between them. CDR3 size: 15 residues. The CDR3 protein is CASSPPGISTDTQYF. CDR3 in DNA: TGTGCCAGCAGCCCCCCTGGGATTAGCACAGATACGCAGTATTTT.

The CDR3 nucleotides read TGTGCCAGCAGCTTAGCCAGGGGGCGGAACACTGAAGCTTTCTTT. Its translation is CASSLARGRNTEAFF. The chain carries TRBV11-2 and TRBJ1-1; 8 nucleotides agree with TRBD1. Losses at the gene ends were 1 base for V and 1 base for J; bases not matched to a gene: 2. This CDR3 contains 15 residues. From germline, CDR1 is SGHAT and CDR2 FQNNGV. Variable domain in full (rest from reference TRBV11-2 and TRBJ1-1): EAGVAQSPRYKIIEKRQSVAFWCNPISGHATLYWYQQILGQGPKLLIQFQNNGVVDDSQLPKDRFSAERLKGVDSTLKIQPAKLEDSAVYLCASSLARGRNTEAFFGQGTRLTVV.

In its sample, this clonotype was seen many times. The rearrangement joins TRBV12-3 or TRBV12-4 to TRBJ2-3; TRBD2 matches at 12 bases. After removal of 5 bases from V and 2 bases from J, the junction contained 8 bases not matched to a gene. The CDR3 length is 17 residues. The chain's CDR3 is CASSRLAGAYYTDTQYF. The CDR3 DNA reads as TGTGCCAGCAGTCGACTAGCGGGGGCCTACTACACAGATACGCAGTATTTT.

The sample holds many counts of this clonotype. J is TRBJ2-1 and V is TRBV7-8; TRBD2 agrees at 12 bases. The CDR3 is 18 residues long. Germline CDR1 is SGHVS and CDR2 is FQNEAQ. The junction had 14 bases not matched to a gene; V was cut back by 1 base and J by 10 bases. The CDR3 nucleotides read TGTGCCAGCAGCTTAGACCTAGGTTCTAGCGGGGGGGTTGTAGAGCAGTTCTTC. It translates to CASSLDLGSSGGVVEQFF.

The chain is built from TRBV6-1 and TRBJ2-1, with 10 bases aligning to TRBD2. The CDR3 spans 17 residues. V lost 5 bases to trimming and J lost 7 bases; unmatched junction nucleotides: 14. The germline gives CDR1 MNHNS, CDR2 SASEGT. This CDR3 reads CASSPQRGGGSGNEQFF. The CDR3 bases are TGTGCCAGCAGTCCTCAGCGGGGGGGTGGATCGGGTAATGAGCAGTTCTTC.

This clonotype was found a few times. This chain links TRBV7-2 with TRBJ1-6; no clear D. This CDR3 region has 16 residues. Germline V gene sequence: CDR1 SGHTA, CDR2 FQGNSA. V was clipped by 1 base and J by 1 base, with 8 bases between them. The CDR3 nucleotides are TGTGCCAGCAGCTTAGTGTGGCTTTCCTATAATTCACCCCTCCACTTT. Protein sequence: CASSLVWLSYNSPLHF.

The V gene is TRBV6-6, the J gene TRBJ1-1, with D hard to call. CDR3 length equals 13 residues. The V gene's germline CDR1 is MNHNY and CDR2 SVGAGI (reference sequence). Between the trimmed V and J ends, which lost 5 bases and 4 bases, there was a span of 11 bases. The CDR3, as DNA: TGTGCCAGCAGTCCAAACAACCTCACTGAAGCTTTCTTT. Protein product: CASSPNNLTEAFF.

A few counts support this clonotype. V usage is TRBV12-3 or TRBV12-4 and J usage is TRBJ2-1; 8 bases agree with TRBD2. Trimming removed 3 bases from V and 7 bases from J; junction bases left unmatched: 2. This CDR3 is built from 13 residues. The CDR3 reads CASSFGLANEQFF. The CDR3 DNA reads TGTGCCAGCAGTTTTGGACTAGCAAATGAGCAGTTCTTC.

In this sample, this clonotype turned up many times. The rearrangement uses TRBV5-6 and TRBJ1-5, with 8 bases lining up with TRBD1. CDR3 length: 16 residues. J gave up 5 bases and V 0 bases, and 7 bases lay outside the gene matches. Germline CDR1 is SGHDT and CDR2 is YYEEEE. The CDR3 region has the DNA TGTGCCAGCAGCTTGGCGCGGCAGGGGGCGGATCAGCCCCAGCATTTT. Protein product: CASSLARQGADQPQHF.

This clonotype was observed a few times. The chain is built from TRBV3-1 and TRBJ2-7; D may be TRBD2 (6 bases). Germline V gene sequence: CDR1 LGHDT, CDR2 YNNKEL (reference sequence). This CDR3 region has 13 residues. V lost 5 bases, J lost 4 bases, and 12 bases lay in between. The CDR3 sequence: CASSKRGLYEQYF. DNA of the CDR3: TGTGCCAGCAGCAAGAGGGGACTTTACGAGCAGTACTTC.

This clonotype was recorded at least ten times. V gene TRBV12-3 or TRBV12-4 combines with J gene TRBJ2-6, with D perhaps TRBD1 (5 bases). The CDR3 sequence is 13 residues long. Written as DNA, the CDR3 is TGTGCTTCCCGTGGGGCCGGGGCCAACGTCCTGACTTTC. Amino acid sequence: CASRGAGANVLTF.

This clonotype was picked up many times. The rearrangement links TRBV6-6 to TRBJ1-1; the D is unclear. The CDR3 has 11 residues. V lost 6 bases to trimming and J lost 1 base, with 3 bases between them. The germline CDR1 and CDR2 sequences are MNHNY and SVGAGI (reference sequence). CDR3 region: CASRRNTEAFF. The CDR3 DNA follows: TGTGCCAGCAGAAGGAACACTGAAGCTTTCTTT.

This clonotype was counted many times. The J gene is TRBJ2-2, the V gene TRBV29-1; a possible D gene is TRBD2 (6 bases). This CDR3 contains 14 residues. Germline lookup yields CDR1 SQVTM and CDR2 ANQGSEA. V was shortened by 7 bases and J by 3 bases, with 15 bases between the two germline ends. The chain's CDR3 is CSGRLGDYTGELFF. DNA for the CDR3: TGCAGCGGACGACTAGGGGATTACACCGGGGAGCTGTTTTTT.

This rearrangement joins TRBV20-1 to TRBJ1-6, with D uncertain. Germline CDR1 is DFQATT and CDR2 is SNEGSKA (reference sequence). V lost 6 bases, J lost 3 bases, and 9 bases lay in between. CDR3 length equals 13 residues. CDR3 DNA: TGCAGTGCCCCAAGTCTCTATAATTCACCCCTCCACTTT. Translated, it gives CSAPSLYNSPLHF.